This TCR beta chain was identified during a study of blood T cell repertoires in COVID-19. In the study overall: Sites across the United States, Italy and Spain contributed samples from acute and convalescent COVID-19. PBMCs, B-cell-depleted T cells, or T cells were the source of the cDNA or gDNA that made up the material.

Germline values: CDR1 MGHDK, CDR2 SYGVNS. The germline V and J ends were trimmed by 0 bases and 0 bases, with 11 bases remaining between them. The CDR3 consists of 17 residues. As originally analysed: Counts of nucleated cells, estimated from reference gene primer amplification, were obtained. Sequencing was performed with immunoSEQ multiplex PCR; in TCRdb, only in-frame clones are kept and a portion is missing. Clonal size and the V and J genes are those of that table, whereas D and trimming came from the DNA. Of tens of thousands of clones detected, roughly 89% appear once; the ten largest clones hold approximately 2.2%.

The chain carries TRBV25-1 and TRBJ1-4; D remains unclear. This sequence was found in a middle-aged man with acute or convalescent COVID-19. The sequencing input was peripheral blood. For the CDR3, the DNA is TGTGCCAGCAGTGAATACTGGAGCCCCGCAACTAATGAAAAACTGTTTTTT. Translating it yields CASSEYWSPATNEKLFF.